Following are 4 T cell receptor beta chains from one sample sequenced in a study of blood T cell repertoires in COVID-19 (TCRdb year 2020). Library construction relied on the immunoSEQ multiplex PCR assay. In TCRdb, the immuneACCESS table is reduced to in-frame sequences with V and J assigned. These tables do not hold every clone; where another copy was compared, an unresolved V gene accounts for under half, and the others remain unexplained. Counted in this sample were tens of thousands of clones; around 77% of them appeared once. Of the sample, approximately 2.3% falls within the top ten clones. The source material was peripheral blood. The receptor source for this set is a man aged 65 to 79 with COVID-19, enrolled during active disease.

The chain is built from TRBV28 and TRBJ2-6, with TRBD1 matching 10 bases. The CDR3 has 18 amino acids. The trim removed 10 bases at V and 4 bases at J, leaving 16 bases unmatched. Germline CDR1 and CDR2: MDHEN and SYDVKM. The DNA for the CDR3 is TGTGCCACCAGAGCGACAGGGGGCGATTCATGGGGGGCCAACGTCCTGACTTTC. Translated, it gives CATRATGGDSWGANVLTF. The variable domain in full, completed from reference TRBV28 and TRBJ2-6, reads DVKVTQSSRYLVKRTGEKVFLECVQDMDHENMFWYRQDPGLGLRLIYFSYDVKMKEKGDIPEGYSVSREKKERFSLILESASTNQTSMYLCATRATGGDSWGANVLTFGAGSRLTVL.

The rearrangement uses TRBV7-2 and TRBJ1-2; D possibly corresponds to TRBD1 (6 bases). Trimming pared 2 bases from V and 7 bases from J, leaving 11 bases between. This CDR3 comprises 13 residues. Germline values: CDR1 SGHTA, CDR2 FQGNSA. CDR3 region: CASSLNRETGYTF. CDR3 sequence (DNA): TGTGCCAGCAGCTTAAACAGGGAGACTGGCTACACCTTC.

The rearrangement links TRBV7-9 to TRBJ2-1; 9 bases align to TRBD1. The CDR3 consists of 15 residues. Germline V gene lookup returns CDR1 SEHNR and CDR2 FQNEAQ (reference sequence). V lost 3 bases, J lost 4 bases, and 4 bases stayed unmatched. CDR3 sequence: CASSLTGGSYNEQFF. The CDR3 region has the DNA TGTGCCAGCAGCTTGACAGGGGGGAGTTACAATGAGCAGTTCTTC.

The V gene is TRBV5-1, the J gene TRBJ2-7; maybe TRBD1 (7 bases). CDR3 length equals 13 residues. From germline, CDR1 is SGHRS and CDR2 YFSETQ. V dropped 5 bases and J dropped 6 bases, with 15 bases sitting between them. DNA for the CDR3: TGCGCCAGCAGTGCAGGGGGGACGGGCGAGCAGTACTTC. The encoded protein is CASSAGGTGEQYF.